This T cell receptor beta chain was captured in a study of cytomegalovirus exposure and HLA in healthy donors. About the study: The Caucasian-associated ancestry cluster held 65% to 90% of a few hundred genotyped donors.

With regard to this clone: Antigen: not known.

Germline V gene data show CDR1 as SGHTA and CDR2 as FQGNSA. This CDR3 is 17 amino acids long. The V end lost 4 bases, the J end lost 2 bases, and 15 bases lay between the germline ends. The PCR made use of 60 Vbeta and 13 Jbeta primers. The table came from immunoSEQ multiplex PCR; TCRdb's copy has only in-frame clones and leaves some out. This table has roughly 100,000 clones, 60% to 80% appearing once. Study conclusions and caveats: Certain sequence variants were highly shared and formed a cluster, and this cluster was likely a sequencing artifact. As a later analysis revealed, most CMV-associated TCR beta chains appeared HLA-restricted.

Input material: PBMCs. The chain couples TRBV7-2 to TRBJ2-6; weak D call: TRBD1 (5 bases). The sequence came from a female donor in good health and CMV-seronegative. The CDR3 protein is CASSYRTLPPGANVLTF. The CDR3 nucleotides read TGTGCCAGCAGCTACAGGACACTACCTCCTGGGGCCAACGTCCTGACTTTC. The full variable domain, in which reference TRBV7-2 and TRBJ2-6 provide the parts outside the CDR3, is GAGVSQSPSNKVTEKGKDVELRCDPISGHTALYWYRQSLGQGLEFLIYFQGNSAPDKSGLPSDRFSAERTGGSVSTLTIQRTQQEDSAVYLCASSYRTLPPGANVLTFGAGSRLTVL.